Listed below are T cell receptor beta chains from one sample, sequenced in a study of tumor and adjacent non-tumor tissue in lung cancer. A single record per CDR3 protein comes from TCRdb applying MiXCR to the multiplex PCR reads. The profile shows approximately 90,000 distinct CDR3 sequences, around two thirds of them singletons. The sequencing sample was made of lung tumor tissue. All receptors come from a man in his 70s with non-small cell lung cancer. The CDR3 runs from the conserved cysteine through the conserved F or W. A D gene is named only where the DNA matches it firmly. The size field is filled for only some rows; it gives once, few, many or a size class.

V	size	D	J	DNA	CDR3
TRBV10-3	-	-	TRBJ1-1	TGTGCCATCAGTGATCAGGGTGAATCTTCCTTT	CAISDQGESSF
TRBV28	-	-	TRBJ1-1	TGTGCCAGCAGTCCCCCTGGCCCCGCGGACACTGAAGCTTTCTTT	CASSPPGPADTEAFF
TRBV11-2	-	-	TRBJ2-1	TGTACCAGCAGCTTGTGGAAGGGCGGCACCTACAATGAGCAGTTCTTC	CTSSLWKGGTYNEQFF
TRBV12-3/TRBV12-4	-	-	TRBJ2-7	TGTACCAGTAGTTTGAGAGAGGGGGACGAGCAGTACTTC	CTSSLREGDEQYF
TRBV6-1	-	TRBD1	TRBJ1-2	TGTGCCAGCAGTGAAGCCCAGGACAGGCGGTACTATGGCTACACCTTC	CASSEAQDRRYYGYTF
TRBV14	-	-	TRBJ2-7	TGTGCCGGCAGCCGGGACTTTCGGGCTCGGGAACAGTACTTC	CAGSRDFRAREQYF
TRBV28	-	TRBD1	TRBJ1-2	TGTGCCAGCCGGCCCTCGGGACAGGGGAATGGCTACACCTTC	CASRPSGQGNGYTF
TRBV12-5	many	-	TRBJ1-5	TGTGCTAGTGGTTCCGATGTAAATCAGCCCCAGCATTTT	CASGSDVNQPQHF
TRBV4-1	-	TRBD2	TRBJ2-7	TGCCCCAGCAGCCATGTAGCGGGAGTGGACGAGCAATACTTC	CPSSHVAGVDEQYF
TRBV10-3	-	TRBD2	TRBJ2-7	TGTGCCACCAGGGAGACCGCGGGGGGGTCCTACGAGCAGTACTTC	CATRETAGGSYEQYF
TRBV6-1	many	-	TRBJ1-1	TGTGCCATTCAGAAGAACACTGAAGCTTTCTTT	CAIQKNTEAFF
TRBV14	many	-	TRBJ2-6	TGTGCCAGCAGTCCCTCTGGGGCCAACGTCCTGACTTTC	CASSPSGANVLTF
TRBV11-2	-	-	TRBJ2-2	TGTGCCAGCAGCCACCTGAGGGGGGGGACCGGGGAGCTGTTTTTT	CASSHLRGGTGELFF
TRBV4-2	-	-	TRBJ2-5	TGTGCCAGCAGCCTCGGGGGGCGAGAGACTCAGCAATTC	CASSLGGRETQQF
TRBV11-2	few	TRBD1	TRBJ2-7	TGTGTCAGCAGCCCACTCAATTTGGAGGACAGGGCCTACGAGCAGTACTTC	CVSSPLNLEDRAYEQYF
TRBV11-2	once	TRBD2	TRBJ2-3	TGTGCCACCAGCTTAGATCGTAACAGCGGGGATACGCAATATTTT	CATSLDRNSGDTQYF
TRBV4-1	-	-	TRBJ1-4	TGCGCCAGCAGCCAAGGGATAGCAACTAATGAAAAACTGTTTTTC	CASSQGIATNEKLFF
TRBV28	few	-	TRBJ1-4	TGTGCCAGCACCGAAGGGGGGGCTAATGAAAAACTGTTTTTT	CASTEGGANEKLFF
TRBV5-1	-	TRBD1	TRBJ1-6	TGCGCTAGCAGCTTGGGGGGCAGGGGGAGCTCACCCCTTCACTTT	CASSLGGRGSSPLHF
TRBV29-1	many	-	TRBJ1-4	TGCAGCGTTGAAGTGCGTCACCCTAATGAAAAACTGTTTTTT	CSVEVRHPNEKLFF
TRBV29-1	-	-	TRBJ1-5	TGCAGCCTTGGTCACGGCAACAATCAGCCCCAGCATTTT	CSLGHGNNQPQHF
TRBV5-5	many	TRBD1	TRBJ1-2	TGTGCCAGCAGCCTCGGGACCAAGGGGGCCTATGGCTACACCTTC	CASSLGTKGAYGYTF
TRBV11-2	-	-	TRBJ2-7	TGTGCCAGCAACTTATCAGGGAAGGAGAGGGTGAGCGAGCAGTACTTT	CASNLSGKERVSEQYF
TRBV4-1	-	-	TRBJ2-3	TGCGCCAGCAGCCAAGATCCACCAGTAGCGAAGCTCTGGGATACGCAGTATTTT	CASSQDPPVAKLWDTQYF
TRBV11-2	medium-sized	-	TRBJ2-3	TGTGCCAGCAGCTTAGATTATGGTGGGGATACGCAGTATTTT	CASSLDYGGDTQYF
TRBV29-1	-	-	TRBJ2-3	TGCAGCGCCGATAACGGGGGCAGCACAGATACGCAGTATTTT	CSADNGGSTDTQYF
TRBV12-3/TRBV12-4	-	-	TRBJ2-1	TGTGCCAGCAGTTCTGCCGGGGGTAATGAGCAGTTCTTC	CASSSAGGNEQFF
TRBV11-2	-	-	TRBJ2-7	TGTGCTAGCATCTTAGGAGATAGAAACTACGAGCAGTACTTC	CASILGDRNYEQYF
TRBV10-3	once	-	TRBJ2-7	TGTGCCATCAGTGAGTCCGGCGGTTCGAGCGCTGAGCAGTACTTC	CAISESGGSSAEQYF
TRBV6-5	-	TRBD1	TRBJ2-7	TGTGCCTGCAATTACTCGACGACAGGGGGCTACTACGAGCACTACTTC	CACNYSTTGGYYEHYF
TRBV7-8	many	-	TRBJ2-7	TGTGCCAGCAGCTTAGCGGGGCTAGGAAGCAACTCGTTTTGGGAGCAGTACTTC	CASSLAGLGSNSFWEQYF
TRBV5-6	many	-	TRBJ2-7	TGTGCCAGCAGCTTTGGGACCTCATCGCGGGATCGGGACTTC	CASSFGTSSRDRDF
TRBV11-3	-	-	TRBJ2-3	TGTGTCAGCAGCCTTCTAGCGCGGGGCACAGATACGCAGTATTTT	CVSSLLARGTDTQYF